This TCR beta chain emerged from a study of T cell repertoires in cytomegalovirus infection. Study-wide background: Public TCR beta signatures were indicative of both CMV infection and a matching HLA type.

A note on this clonotype: Its specificity is unknown.

TCRdb reprocessed the reads via MiXCR and lists one record per CDR3 protein. The sample records some 700,000 distinct CDR3 sequences, approximately 34% being singletons. Germline CDR1 MNHEY, CDR2 SVGAGI. This CDR3 is built from 15 residues. V lost 5 bases, J lost 6 bases, and 19 bases lay in between. General study results and limits: Cumulative public TCR beta family frequency identified CMV carriers with the relevant HLA. HLA-C-restricted, CMV-specific TCR beta clonotypes were dominant ex vivo.

The sample comprised PBMCs. The chain uses TRBV6-5 and TRBJ1-1, with D perhaps matching TRBD1 (6 bases). This clonotype originated in a human donor in good health (CMV status not recorded). Some clones in this sample may be carry-over from other donors' samples. The chain's CDR3 is CASSARGGANPEAFF. CDR3 bases: TGTGCCAGCAGTGCCCGTGGGGGGGCCAACCCTGAAGCTTTCTTT.